This entry lists 17 T cell receptor beta chains sequenced from one sample in a study of T cell responses to AZD1222 COVID-19 vaccine. Only in-frame clones appear in the TCRdb table, and some are missing; sequencing was by immunoSEQ multiplex PCR. The sample consists of roughly 200,000 clones, 85% to 95% of them appearing once. The specimen was peripheral blood, collected 28 days after the second dose of the MenACWY control vaccine. The receptors originated from an adult who received the MenACWY meningococcal vaccine as a control.

The CDR3 sequence is CASSPRGHRWGYTF. CDR3 DNA: TGTGCCAGCAGCCCGAGGGGCCACAGGTGGGGCTACACCTTC. The genes are TRBV5-8 and TRBJ1-2; a weak D match, TRBD1 (5 bases). Looked up from germline, CDR1 is SGHTS and CDR2 is YDEGEE. V was clipped by 4 bases and J by 8 bases, with 18 bases between them. The CDR3 sequence is 14 residues long.

The rearrangement uses TRBV19 and TRBJ1-2; D might be TRBD1 (5 bases). Germline V lookup: CDR1 LNHDA, CDR2 SQIVND (reference sequence). The germline V and J ends were trimmed by 1 base and 2 bases, with 11 bases remaining between them. The CDR3 consists of 15 residues. CDR3 sequence (DNA): TGTGCCAGTAGTATAGTAGGGACGGAGAACTATGGCTACACCTTC. Its translation: CASSIVGTENYGYTF.

The J gene is TRBJ2-3, the V gene TRBV28; TRBD2 agrees at 9 bases. CDR1 is MDHEN and CDR2 is SYDVKM in the germline V gene. CDR3 size: 17 residues. Germline trimming cut 3 bases from V and 2 bases from J; bases unmatched to any gene: 9. CDR3 loop: CASSFLGLAGSTDTQYF. The CDR3 bases are TGTGCCAGCAGTTTCTTGGGGCTAGCGGGGTCCACAGATACGCAGTATTTT. Using reference TRBV28 and TRBJ2-3 for the parts outside the CDR3, the full variable domain is DVKVTQSSRYLVKRTGEKVFLECVQDMDHENMFWYRQDPGLGLRLIYFSYDVKMKEKGDIPEGYSVSREKKERFSLILESASTNQTSMYLCASSFLGLAGSTDTQYFGPGTRLTVL.

J is TRBJ1-1 and V is TRBV27, with 10 positions matching TRBD1. Germline CDR1 is MNHEY and CDR2 is SMNVEV (reference sequence). The CDR3 is 15 residues long. Unmatched junction bases numbered 5, after V lost 4 bases and J lost 3 bases. The CDR3 loop is CASSSWTGGDTEAFF. CDR3 DNA: TGTGCCAGCAGTTCTTGGACAGGGGGTGACACTGAAGCTTTCTTT.

This clone was seen just once. The chain joins TRBV18 to TRBJ2-7, with TRBD1 identical over 8 bases. This CDR3 is 14 amino acids long. V dropped 2 bases and J dropped 2; count of bases not matched to a gene: 2. In germline, CDR1 is KGHSH, CDR2 LQKENI. The CDR3 DNA sequence: TGTGCCAGCTCACCAAGGGACAGGCCCTACGAGCAGTACTTC. Translating gives CASSPRDRPYEQYF.

The chain combines TRBV5-1 with TRBJ1-1; tentative D call: TRBD1 (5 bases). This CDR3 has 14 amino acids. Trimming took off 4 bases at V and 4 bases at J, with 14 bases between the two ends. CDR1 and CDR2 from the germline V gene are SGHRS and YFSETQ. The CDR3 loop is CASSARGVATEAFF. The CDR3 DNA reads as TGCGCCAGCAGCGCGCGGGGGGTGGCCACTGAAGCTTTCTTT.

This sequence joins TRBV12-3 or TRBV12-4 and TRBJ1-2; D gene uncertain. The CDR3 loop spans 13 amino acids. V was cut by 1 base and J by 7 bases, with 10 bases left in between. The CDR3 DNA follows: TGTGCCAGCAGTTTAGGAGGGAAGGGTGGCTACACCTTC. Translation gives CASSLGGKGGYTF.

CDR3 in DNA: TGTGCCAGCAGAGGACTAGCGGGGGGGGAAGAGACCCAGTACTTC. Residues: CASRGLAGGEETQYF. The chain has TRBV6-5 and TRBJ2-5; 15 nucleotides match TRBD2. Per the germline V gene, CDR1 is MNHEY and CDR2 is SVGAGI. Trimming cost V 6 bases and J 3 bases; bases outside gene matches: 2. CDR3 length equals 15 residues.

The rearrangement links TRBV5-5 to TRBJ1-2; 8 bases align to TRBD1. The V segment lost 4 bases and the J segment 5 bases; nucleotides outside the gene matches: 7. CDR3 length: 14 residues. Germline V CDR1 and CDR2: SGHKS, YYEKEE (reference sequence). The CDR3 DNA is TGTGCCAGCAGCCTGACAGGGGCGACGTATGGCTACACCTTC. Translating it yields CASSLTGATYGYTF.

The chain carries TRBV10-3 and TRBJ2-5; 11 bases align to TRBD2. The germline V gene encodes CDR1 ENHRY and CDR2 SYGVKD. The CDR3 contains 14 residues. V was clipped by 6 bases and J by 2 bases; unmatched bases: 2. This CDR3 reads CAIRTSGGQETQYF. The CDR3 region has the DNA TGTGCCATCAGAACTAGCGGGGGACAAGAGACCCAGTACTTC.

The V and J genes are TRBV12-3 or TRBV12-4 and TRBJ2-2; D not certain. The ends were cut back, 4 bases at V and 8 bases at J, with 11 bases in the middle. The CDR3 runs to 13 residues. The CDR3 spells CASSWQHLGELFF. The CDR3, as DNA: TGTGCCAGCAGTTGGCAGCATCTAGGGGAGCTGTTTTTT.

The chain has TRBV7-2 and TRBJ2-3, with 9 bases matching TRBD2. The trim removed 6 bases at V and 6 bases at J, leaving 7 bases unmatched. The CDR3 is 14 amino acids. Germline values: CDR1 SGHTA, CDR2 FQGNSA. The CDR3 DNA reads TGTGCCAGCAGGGGAGCGGGGGGCCGGGATACGCAGTATTTT. This encodes CASRGAGGRDTQYF.

The chain links TRBV5-8 to TRBJ1-1; perhaps TRBD1 as D (5 bases). V was clipped by 4 bases and J by 0 bases, with 13 bases between them. CDR1 is SGHTS, CDR2 YDEGEE, per germline. The CDR3 is 15 residues long. In nucleotides, the CDR3 is TGTGCCAGCAGCGCAGGGAGGGGAATGAACACTGAAGCTTTCTTT. This encodes CASSAGRGMNTEAFF.

The J gene is TRBJ2-1, the V gene TRBV6-2 or TRBV6-3; TRBD2 aligns across 11 bases. Germline CDR1 is MNHEY and CDR2 is SVGEGT. Trimming at V came to 6 bases and at J to 2 bases, leaving 12 bases not matched to a gene. This CDR3 has 18 amino acids. This chain's CDR3 is CASSRPTQLAGAYNEQFF. Here the CDR3 DNA reads TGTGCCAGCAGCCGACCGACTCAACTAGCGGGGGCCTACAATGAGCAGTTCTTC.

The J gene is TRBJ2-2, the V gene TRBV10-3; weak D call: TRBD1 (6 bases). Trimming removed 2 bases at V and 4 bases at J, with 14 bases between. Germline CDR1 reads ENHRY; CDR2 reads SYGVKD. The CDR3 loop spans 16 amino acids. As DNA, the CDR3 is TGTGCCATCAGTGAGACACAGGGATTCGGCACCGGGGAGCTGTTTTTT. Translation gives CAISETQGFGTGELFF.

The rearrangement uses TRBV2 and TRBJ1-5, with 8 positions matching TRBD1. The CDR3 totals 15 residues. J was trimmed by 4 bases and V by 2 bases; bases with no gene match: 4. Germline CDR1 reads SNHLY; CDR2 reads FYNNEI. The CDR3, as DNA: TGTGCCAGCAGTGAATCCACAGGGGGGAATCAGCCCCAGCATTTT. Its protein product is CASSESTGGNQPQHF.

As for this clone: In the same sample, other DNA sequences code for this CDR3. The chain is built from TRBV27 and TRBJ1-1; unclear D gene. Germline V gene lookup returns CDR1 MNHEY and CDR2 SMNVEV (reference sequence). The V end lost 3 bases, the J end lost 1 base, and 6 bases lay between the germline ends. The CDR3 runs 13 residues. CDR3 protein: CASSLVRNTEAFF. CDR3 nucleotides: TGTGCCAGCAGTTTGGTCAGGAACACTGAAGCTTTCTTT.